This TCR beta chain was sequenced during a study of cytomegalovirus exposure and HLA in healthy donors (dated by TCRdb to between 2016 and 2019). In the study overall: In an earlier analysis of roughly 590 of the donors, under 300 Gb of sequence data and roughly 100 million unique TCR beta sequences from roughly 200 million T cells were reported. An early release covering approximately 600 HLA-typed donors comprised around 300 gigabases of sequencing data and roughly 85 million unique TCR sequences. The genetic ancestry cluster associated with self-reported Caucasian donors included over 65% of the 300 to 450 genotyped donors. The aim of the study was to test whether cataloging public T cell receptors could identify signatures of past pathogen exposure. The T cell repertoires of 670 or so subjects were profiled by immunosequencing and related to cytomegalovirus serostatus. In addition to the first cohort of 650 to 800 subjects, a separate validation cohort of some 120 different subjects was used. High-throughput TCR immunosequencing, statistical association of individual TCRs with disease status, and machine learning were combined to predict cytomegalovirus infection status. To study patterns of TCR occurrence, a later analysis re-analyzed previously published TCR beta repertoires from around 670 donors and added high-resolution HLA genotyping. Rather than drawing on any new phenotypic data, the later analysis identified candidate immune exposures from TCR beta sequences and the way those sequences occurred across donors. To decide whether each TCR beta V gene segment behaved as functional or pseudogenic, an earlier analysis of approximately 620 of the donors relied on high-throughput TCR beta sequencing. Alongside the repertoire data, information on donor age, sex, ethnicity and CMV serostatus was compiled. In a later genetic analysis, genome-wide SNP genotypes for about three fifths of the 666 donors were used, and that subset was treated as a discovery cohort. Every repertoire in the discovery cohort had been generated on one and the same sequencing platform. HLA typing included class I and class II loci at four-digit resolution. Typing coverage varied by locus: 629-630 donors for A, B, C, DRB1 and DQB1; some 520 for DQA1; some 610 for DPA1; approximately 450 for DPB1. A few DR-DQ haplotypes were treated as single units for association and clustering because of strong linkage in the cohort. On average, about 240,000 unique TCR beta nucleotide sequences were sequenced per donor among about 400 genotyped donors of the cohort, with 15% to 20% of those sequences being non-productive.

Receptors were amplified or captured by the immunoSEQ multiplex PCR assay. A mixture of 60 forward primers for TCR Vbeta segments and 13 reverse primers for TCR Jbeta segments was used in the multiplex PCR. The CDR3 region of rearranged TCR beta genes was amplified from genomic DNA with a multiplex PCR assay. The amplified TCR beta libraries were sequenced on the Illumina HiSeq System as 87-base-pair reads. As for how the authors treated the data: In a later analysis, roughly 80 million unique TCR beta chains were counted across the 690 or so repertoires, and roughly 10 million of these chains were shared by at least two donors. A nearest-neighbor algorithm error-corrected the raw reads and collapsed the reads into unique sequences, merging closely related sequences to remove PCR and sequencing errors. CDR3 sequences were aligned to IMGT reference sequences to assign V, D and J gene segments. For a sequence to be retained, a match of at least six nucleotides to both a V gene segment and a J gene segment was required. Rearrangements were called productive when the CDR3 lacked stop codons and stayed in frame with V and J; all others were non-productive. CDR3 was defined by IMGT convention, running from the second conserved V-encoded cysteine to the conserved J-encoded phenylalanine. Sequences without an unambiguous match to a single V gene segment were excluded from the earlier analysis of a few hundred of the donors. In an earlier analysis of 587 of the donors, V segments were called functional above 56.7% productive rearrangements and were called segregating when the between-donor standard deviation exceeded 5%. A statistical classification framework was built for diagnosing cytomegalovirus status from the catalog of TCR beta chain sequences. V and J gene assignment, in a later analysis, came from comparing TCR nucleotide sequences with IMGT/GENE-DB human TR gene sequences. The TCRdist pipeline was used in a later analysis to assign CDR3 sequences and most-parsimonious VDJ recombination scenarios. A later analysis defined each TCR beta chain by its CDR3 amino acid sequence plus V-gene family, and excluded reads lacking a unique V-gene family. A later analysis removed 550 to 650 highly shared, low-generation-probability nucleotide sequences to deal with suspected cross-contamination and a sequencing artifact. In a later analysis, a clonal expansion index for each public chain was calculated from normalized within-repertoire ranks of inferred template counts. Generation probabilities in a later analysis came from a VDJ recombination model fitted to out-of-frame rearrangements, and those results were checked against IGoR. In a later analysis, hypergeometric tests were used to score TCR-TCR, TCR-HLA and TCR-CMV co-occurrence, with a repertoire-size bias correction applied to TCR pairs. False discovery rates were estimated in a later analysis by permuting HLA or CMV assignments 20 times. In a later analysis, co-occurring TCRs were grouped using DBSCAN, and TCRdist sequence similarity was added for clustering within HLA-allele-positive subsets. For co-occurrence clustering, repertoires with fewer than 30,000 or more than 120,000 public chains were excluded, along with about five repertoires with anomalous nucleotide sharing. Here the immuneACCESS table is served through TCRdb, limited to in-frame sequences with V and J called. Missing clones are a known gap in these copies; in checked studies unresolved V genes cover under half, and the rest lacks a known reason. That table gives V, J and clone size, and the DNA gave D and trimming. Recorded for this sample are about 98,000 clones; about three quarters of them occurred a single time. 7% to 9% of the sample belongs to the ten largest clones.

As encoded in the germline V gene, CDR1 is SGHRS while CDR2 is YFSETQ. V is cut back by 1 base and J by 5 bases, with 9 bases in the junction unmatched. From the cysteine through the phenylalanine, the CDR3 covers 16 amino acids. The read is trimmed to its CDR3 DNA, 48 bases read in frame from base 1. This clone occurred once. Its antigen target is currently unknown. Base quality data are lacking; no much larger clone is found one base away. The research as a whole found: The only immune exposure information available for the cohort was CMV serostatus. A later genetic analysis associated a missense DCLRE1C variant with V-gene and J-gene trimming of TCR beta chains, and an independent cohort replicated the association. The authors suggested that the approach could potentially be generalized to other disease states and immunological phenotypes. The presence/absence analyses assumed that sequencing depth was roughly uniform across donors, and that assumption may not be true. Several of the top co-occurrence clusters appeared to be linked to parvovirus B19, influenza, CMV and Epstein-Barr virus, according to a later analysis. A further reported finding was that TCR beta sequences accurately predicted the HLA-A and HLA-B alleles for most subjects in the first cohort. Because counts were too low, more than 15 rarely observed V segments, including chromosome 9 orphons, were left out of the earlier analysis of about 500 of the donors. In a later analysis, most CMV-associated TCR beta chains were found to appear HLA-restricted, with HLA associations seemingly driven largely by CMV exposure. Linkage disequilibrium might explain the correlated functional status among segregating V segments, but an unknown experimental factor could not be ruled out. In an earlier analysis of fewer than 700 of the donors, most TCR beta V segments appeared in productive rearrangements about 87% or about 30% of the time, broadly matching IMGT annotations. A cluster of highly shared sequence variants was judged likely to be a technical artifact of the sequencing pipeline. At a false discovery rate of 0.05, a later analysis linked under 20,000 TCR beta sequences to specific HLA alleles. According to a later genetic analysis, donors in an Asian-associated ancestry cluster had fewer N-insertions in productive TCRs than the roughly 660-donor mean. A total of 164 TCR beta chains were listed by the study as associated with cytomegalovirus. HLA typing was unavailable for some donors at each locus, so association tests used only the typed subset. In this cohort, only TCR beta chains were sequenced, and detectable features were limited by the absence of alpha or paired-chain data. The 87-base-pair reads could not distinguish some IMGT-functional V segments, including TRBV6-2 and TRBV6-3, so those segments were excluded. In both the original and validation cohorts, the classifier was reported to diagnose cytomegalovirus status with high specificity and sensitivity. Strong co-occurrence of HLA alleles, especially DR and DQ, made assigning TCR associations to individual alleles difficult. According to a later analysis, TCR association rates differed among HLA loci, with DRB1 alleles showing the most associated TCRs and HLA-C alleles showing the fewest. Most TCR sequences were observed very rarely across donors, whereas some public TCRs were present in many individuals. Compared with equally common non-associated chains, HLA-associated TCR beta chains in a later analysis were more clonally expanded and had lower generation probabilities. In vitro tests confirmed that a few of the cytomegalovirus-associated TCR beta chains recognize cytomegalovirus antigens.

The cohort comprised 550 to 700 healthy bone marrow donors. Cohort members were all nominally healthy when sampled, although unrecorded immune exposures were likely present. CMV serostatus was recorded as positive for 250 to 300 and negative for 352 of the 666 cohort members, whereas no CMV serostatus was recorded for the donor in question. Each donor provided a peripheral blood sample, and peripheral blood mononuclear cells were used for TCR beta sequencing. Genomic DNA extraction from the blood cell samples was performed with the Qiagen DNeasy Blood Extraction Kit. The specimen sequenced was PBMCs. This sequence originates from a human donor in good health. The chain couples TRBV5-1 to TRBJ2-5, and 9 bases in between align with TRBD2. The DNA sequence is TGCGCCAGCAGCTTGAGTGGCGGGGGGGCTTGGGAGACCCAGTACTTC. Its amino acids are CASSLSGGGAWETQYF.